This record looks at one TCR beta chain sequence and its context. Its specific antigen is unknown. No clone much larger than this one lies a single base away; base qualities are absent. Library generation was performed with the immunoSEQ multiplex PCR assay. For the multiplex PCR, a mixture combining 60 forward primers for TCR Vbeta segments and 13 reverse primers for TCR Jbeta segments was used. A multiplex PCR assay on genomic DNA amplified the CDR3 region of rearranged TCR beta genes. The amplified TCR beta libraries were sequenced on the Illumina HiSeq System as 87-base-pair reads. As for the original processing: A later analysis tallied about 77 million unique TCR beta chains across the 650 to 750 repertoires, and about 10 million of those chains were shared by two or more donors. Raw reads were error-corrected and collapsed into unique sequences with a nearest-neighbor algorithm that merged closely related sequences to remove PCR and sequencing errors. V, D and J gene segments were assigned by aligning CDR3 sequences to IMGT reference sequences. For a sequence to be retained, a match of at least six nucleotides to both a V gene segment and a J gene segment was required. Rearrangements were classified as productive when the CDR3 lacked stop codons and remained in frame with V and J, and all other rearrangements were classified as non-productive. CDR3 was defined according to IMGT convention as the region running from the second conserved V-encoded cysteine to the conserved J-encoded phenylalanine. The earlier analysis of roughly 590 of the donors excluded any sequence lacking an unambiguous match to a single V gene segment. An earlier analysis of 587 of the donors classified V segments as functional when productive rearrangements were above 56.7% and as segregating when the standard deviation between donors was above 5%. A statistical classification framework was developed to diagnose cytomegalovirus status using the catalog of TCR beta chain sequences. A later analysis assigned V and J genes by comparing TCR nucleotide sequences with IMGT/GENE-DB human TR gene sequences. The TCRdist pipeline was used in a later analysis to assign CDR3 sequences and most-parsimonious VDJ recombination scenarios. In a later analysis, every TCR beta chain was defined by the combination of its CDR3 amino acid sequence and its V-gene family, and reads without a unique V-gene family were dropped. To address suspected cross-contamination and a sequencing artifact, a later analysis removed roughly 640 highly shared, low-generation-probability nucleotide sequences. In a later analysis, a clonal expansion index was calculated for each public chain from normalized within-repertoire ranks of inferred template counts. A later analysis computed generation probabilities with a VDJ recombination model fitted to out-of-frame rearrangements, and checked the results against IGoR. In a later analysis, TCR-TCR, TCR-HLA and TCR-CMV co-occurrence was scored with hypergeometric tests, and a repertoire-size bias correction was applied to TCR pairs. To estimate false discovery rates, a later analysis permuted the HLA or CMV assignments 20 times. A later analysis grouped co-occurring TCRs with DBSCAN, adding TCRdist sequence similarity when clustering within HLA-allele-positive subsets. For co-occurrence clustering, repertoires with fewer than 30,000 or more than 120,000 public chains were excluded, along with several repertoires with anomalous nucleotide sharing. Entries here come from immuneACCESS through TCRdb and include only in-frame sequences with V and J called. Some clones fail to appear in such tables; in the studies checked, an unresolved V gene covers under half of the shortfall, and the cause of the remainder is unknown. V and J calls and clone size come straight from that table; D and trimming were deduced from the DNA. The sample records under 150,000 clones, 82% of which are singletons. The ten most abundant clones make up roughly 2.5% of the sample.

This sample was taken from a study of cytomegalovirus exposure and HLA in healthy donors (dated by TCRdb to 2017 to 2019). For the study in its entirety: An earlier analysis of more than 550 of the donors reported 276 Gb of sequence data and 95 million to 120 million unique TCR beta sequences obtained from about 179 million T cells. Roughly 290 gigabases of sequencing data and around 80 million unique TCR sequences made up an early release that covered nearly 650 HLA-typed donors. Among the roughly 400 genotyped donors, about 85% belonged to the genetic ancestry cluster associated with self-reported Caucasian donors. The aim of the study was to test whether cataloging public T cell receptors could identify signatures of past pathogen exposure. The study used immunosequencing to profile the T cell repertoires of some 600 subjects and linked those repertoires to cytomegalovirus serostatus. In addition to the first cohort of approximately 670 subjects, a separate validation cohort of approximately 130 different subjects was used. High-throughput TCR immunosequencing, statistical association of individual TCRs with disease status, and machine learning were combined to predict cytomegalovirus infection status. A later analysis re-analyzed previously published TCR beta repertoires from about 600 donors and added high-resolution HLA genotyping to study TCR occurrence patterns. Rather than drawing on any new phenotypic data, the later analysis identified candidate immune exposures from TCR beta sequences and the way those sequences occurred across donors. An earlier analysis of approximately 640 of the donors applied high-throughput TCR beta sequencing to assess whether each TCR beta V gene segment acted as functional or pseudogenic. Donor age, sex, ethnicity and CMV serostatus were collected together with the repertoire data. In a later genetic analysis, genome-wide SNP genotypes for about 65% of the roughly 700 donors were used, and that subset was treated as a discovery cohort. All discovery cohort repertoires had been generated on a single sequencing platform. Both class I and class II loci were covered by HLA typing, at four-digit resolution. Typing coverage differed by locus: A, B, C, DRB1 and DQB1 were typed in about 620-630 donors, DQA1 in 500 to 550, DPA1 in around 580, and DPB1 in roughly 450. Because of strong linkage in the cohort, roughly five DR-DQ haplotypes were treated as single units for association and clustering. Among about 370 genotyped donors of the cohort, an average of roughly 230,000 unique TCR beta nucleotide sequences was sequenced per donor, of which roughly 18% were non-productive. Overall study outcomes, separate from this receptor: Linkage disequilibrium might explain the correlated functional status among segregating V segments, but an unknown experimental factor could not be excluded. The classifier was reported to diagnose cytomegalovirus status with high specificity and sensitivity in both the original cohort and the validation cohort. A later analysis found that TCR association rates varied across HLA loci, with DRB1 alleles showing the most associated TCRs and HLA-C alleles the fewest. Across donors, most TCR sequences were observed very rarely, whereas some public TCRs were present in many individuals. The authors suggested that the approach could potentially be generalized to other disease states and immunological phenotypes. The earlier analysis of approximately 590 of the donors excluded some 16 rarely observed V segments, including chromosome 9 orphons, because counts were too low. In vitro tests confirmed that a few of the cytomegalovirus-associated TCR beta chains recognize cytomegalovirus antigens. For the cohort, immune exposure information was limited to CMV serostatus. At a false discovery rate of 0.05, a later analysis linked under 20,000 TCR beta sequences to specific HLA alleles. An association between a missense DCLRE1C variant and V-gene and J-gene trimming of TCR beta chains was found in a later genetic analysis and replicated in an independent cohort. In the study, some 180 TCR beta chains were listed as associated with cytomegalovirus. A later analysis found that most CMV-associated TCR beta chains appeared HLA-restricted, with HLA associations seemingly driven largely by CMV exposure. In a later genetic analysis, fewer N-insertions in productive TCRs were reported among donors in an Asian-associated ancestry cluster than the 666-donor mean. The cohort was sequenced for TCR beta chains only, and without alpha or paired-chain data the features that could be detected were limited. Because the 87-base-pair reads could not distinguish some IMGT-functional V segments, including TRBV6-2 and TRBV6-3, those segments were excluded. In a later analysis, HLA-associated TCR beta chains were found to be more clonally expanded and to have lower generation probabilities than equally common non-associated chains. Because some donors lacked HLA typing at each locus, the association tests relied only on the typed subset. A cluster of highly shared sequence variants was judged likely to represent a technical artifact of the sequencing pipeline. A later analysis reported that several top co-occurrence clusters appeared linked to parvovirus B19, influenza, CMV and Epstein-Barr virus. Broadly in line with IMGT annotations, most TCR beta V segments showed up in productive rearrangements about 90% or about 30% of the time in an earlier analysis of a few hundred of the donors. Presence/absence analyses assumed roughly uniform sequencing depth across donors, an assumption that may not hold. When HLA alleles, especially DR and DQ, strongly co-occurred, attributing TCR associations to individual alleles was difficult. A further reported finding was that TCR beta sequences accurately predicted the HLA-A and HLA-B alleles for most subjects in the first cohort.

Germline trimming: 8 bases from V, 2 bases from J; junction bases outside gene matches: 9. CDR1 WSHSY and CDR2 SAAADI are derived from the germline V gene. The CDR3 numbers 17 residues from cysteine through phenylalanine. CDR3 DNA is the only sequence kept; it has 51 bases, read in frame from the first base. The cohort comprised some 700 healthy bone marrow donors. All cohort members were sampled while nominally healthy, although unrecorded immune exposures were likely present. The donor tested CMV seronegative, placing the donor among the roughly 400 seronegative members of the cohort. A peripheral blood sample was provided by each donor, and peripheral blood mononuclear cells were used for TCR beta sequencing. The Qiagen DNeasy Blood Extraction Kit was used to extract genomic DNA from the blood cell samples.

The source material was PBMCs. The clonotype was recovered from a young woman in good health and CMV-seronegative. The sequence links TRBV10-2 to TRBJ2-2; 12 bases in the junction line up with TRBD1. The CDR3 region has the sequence CASFRDRGRVNTGELFF. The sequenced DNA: TGCGCCAGCTTTCGGGACAGGGGGCGGGTAAACACCGGGGAGCTGTTTTTT.